These 6 T cell receptor beta chains originate from one sample sequenced in a study of PD-L1 blockade in urothelial cancer. Sequenced by immunoSEQ multiplex PCR; TCRdb stores in-frame clones only, minus some. The sample contains some 110,000 clones, less than 95% of which appear only once. As for time point: peripheral blood 6 weeks after treatment start. The input for sequencing was PBMCs, taken around atezolizumab (anti-PD-L1) treatment. These receptors were obtained from a man aged 55 to 69 with urothelial cancer.

The rearrangement uses TRBV7-3 and TRBJ2-1, with 8 bases identical to TRBD2. Trimming at V came to 3 bases and at J to 9 bases, leaving 10 bases not matched to a gene. Germline V CDR1 and CDR2: SGHTA, FQGTGA. The CDR3 spans 15 residues. The CDR3 here is CASSFSLTSGGEQFF. The CDR3 DNA reads as TGTGCCAGCAGCTTTTCCCTAACTAGCGGTGGTGAGCAGTTCTTC.

This clone occurred a few times. The rearrangement uses TRBV28 and TRBJ2-7; D call uncertain. This CDR3 comprises 12 residues. Germline assignment: CDR1 MDHEN and CDR2 SYDVKM. Trimming took off 4 bases at V and 6 bases at J, with 10 bases between the two ends. The CDR3 sequence: CASSWARSEQYF. CDR3 DNA sequence: TGTGCCAGCAGTTGGGCGCGAAGCGAGCAGTACTTC.

CDR3 residues: CASSLEADTQYF. Written as DNA, the CDR3 is TGTGCCAGTAGTCTCGAGGCAGATACGCAGTATTTT. V usage is TRBV19 and J usage is TRBJ2-3; D call uncertain. Germline CDR1 reads LNHDA; CDR2 reads SQIVND (reference sequence). This CDR3 region has 12 residues. Trimming removed 5 bases at V and 4 bases at J, with 7 bases between.

The chain is built from TRBV4-2 and TRBJ2-5, with TRBD2 as a possible D gene (5 bases). The DNA end is a closer match to TRBJ2-7, so the J assignment may be wrong. CDR1 LGHNA and CDR2 YNFKEQ come from the germline V gene. This CDR3 has 15 amino acids. The CDR3 DNA is TGTGCCAGCAGCCAAGCGTCCGGGAACTACTACGAGCAGTACTTC. This translates into CASSQASGNYYEQYF.

J is TRBJ2-3 and V is TRBV6-1; TRBD2 might be the D (5 bases). The CDR3 loop spans 17 amino acids. V shed 1 base and J shed 1 base, with 15 bases lying between them. Germline V gene data show CDR1 as MNHNS and CDR2 as SASEGT. The CDR3: CASSEGQTARGTDTQYF. In DNA form, the CDR3 reads TGTGCCAGCAGTGAAGGTCAGACCGCGAGGGGCACAGATACGCAGTATTTT.

This chain links TRBV4-3 with TRBJ2-3; TRBD1 aligns across 9 bases. The junction had 10 bases not matched to a gene; V was cut back by 5 bases and J by 4 bases. CDR3 size: 16 residues. Germline lookup yields CDR1 LGHNA and CDR2 YSLEER. CDR3 sequence: CASSDRDRDLADTQYF. The CDR3, as DNA: TGCGCCAGCAGCGACCGGGACAGGGATCTCGCAGATACGCAGTATTTT.